This T cell receptor (beta chain) originates from a study of blood T cell repertoires in COVID-19 (TCRdb year 2020). Describing the broader study: The collaborator samples originated in the United States, Italy and Spain and spanned the acute and convalescent phases of COVID-19. The material from the prospective study consisted of cDNA or gDNA derived from T cells, B-cell-depleted T cells, or PBMCs. Subjects who had been exposed to COVID-19, were actively infected with it, or had recovered from it provided the deeply sampled blood TCRbeta repertoires that made up the dataset. The repertoires were released in a freely available public database intended as a resource for research on the immune response to SARS-CoV-2. The samples were drawn from the first 160 participants of the ongoing ImmuneRACE study and from over a thousand subjects provided by 6 global collaborators. Sample metadata almost always included a de-identified subject ID, COVID-19 status, age in years and sex. Where available, HLA class I and class II types were taken from metadata supplied by the sample provider and were not determined by assay-based typing. Overall results and qualifications from the work: How much clinical and demographic metadata was included differed by source and by participant, and the metadata was provided uncurated.

TCRbeta CDR3 regions were amplified from genomic DNA by means of the immunoSEQ Assay, a bias-controlled multiplex PCR. Concerning the study's data processing: Nucleated cell counts per sample were estimated from amplification of reference gene primers within the assay. Sequence reads were collapsed and filtered to measure the absolute abundance of every unique TCRbeta CDR3 rearrangement. For each sample, productive Simpson clonality was calculated as the square root of Simpson's diversity index across productive rearrangements. TCRdb carries this immuneACCESS record with in-frame sequences only. Its versions omit some clonotypes, under half of them owing to an unresolved V gene in the studies checked, with the rest unexplained. V, J and clone size were drawn from that table, and D and trimming were deduced from the DNA. The sample profile shows tens of thousands of clones; approximately 84% of them were found once. The ten top clones hold less than 4.5% of the sample.

This clone turned up a few times. The antigen this receptor binds is unknown. Per-nucleotide qualities are absent, and no much larger clonotype sits a single base away. V is pruned by 2 bases and J by 1 base, leaving 7 bases of the junction without a gene match. There are 16 amino acids in the CDR3, from cysteine to phenylalanine inclusive. Of all the DNA, just the CDR3 is kept, 48 bases in frame from base 1. CDR1 MGHRA and CDR2 YSYEKL are derived from the germline V gene. Whole blood was collected in K2EDTA tubes by collaborating institutions according to the institutions' own protocols. For TCRbeta analysis, collaborator samples were shipped as frozen whole blood, as isolated PBMCs, or as DNA extracted from either sample type.

Material for sequencing was peripheral blood. The chain is made from TRBV4-1 and TRBJ1-1, with 7 bases aligning to TRBD1. The source of this sequence is a man over 45 with active COVID-19. The DNA sequence is given as TGCGCCAGCAGCCAATTCGAGGGGGCGGCGAACACTGAAGCTTTCTTT. It codes for CASSQFEGAANTEAFF.